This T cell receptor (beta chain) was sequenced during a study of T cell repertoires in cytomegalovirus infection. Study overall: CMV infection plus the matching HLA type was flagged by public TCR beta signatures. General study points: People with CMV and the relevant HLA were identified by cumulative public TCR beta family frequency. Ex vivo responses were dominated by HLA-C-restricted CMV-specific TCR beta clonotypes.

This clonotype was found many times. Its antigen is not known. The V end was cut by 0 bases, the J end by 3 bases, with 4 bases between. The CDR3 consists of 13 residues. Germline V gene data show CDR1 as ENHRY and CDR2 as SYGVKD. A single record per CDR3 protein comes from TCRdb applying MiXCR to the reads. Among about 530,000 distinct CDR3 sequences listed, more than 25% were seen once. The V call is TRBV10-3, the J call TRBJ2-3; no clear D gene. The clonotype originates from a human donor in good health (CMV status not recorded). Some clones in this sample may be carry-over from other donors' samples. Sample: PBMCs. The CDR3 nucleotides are TGTGCCATCAGTGAGTCGAGGACAGATACGCAGTATTTT. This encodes CAISESRTDTQYF.